Included here is one TCR beta chain sequence, with context. Its specificity is not known. Template material for amplifying TCR beta CDR3 regions consisted of RNA transcripts. In the first-round RT-PCR of the TCR CDR3, the HTBI primer set was used. Each CDR3 protein is one row after TCRdb ran MiXCR on the multiplex PCR reads. Found here are 300,000 to 400,000 distinct CDR3 sequences, over 10% of them singletons; the top ten hold around a tenth. The entry originates in a study of T cells in Graves' hyperthyroidism and ophthalmopathy. V gave up 1 base and J gave up 5 bases, with 15 bases separating them. The CDR3 has 16 amino acids. The germline V gene has CDR1 SEHNR and CDR2 FQNEAQ (reference sequence). With a duration under 2 months, the hyperthyroidism was newly diagnosed in patients aged 18 to 65. The study's findings and limits: Patients with ophthalmopathy were separated from those with stable hyperthyroidism by a 13 V-J model.

The clonotype originates from a woman between 18 and 29 years old with Graves' hyperthyroidism. The sample consisted of blood. The chain links TRBV7-9 to TRBJ2-1, with D possibly matching TRBD1 (6 bases). CDR3 amino acids: CASSLVGGEGDNEQFF. The DNA of the CDR3 is TGTGCCAGCAGCTTAGTGGGTGGTGAGGGGGACAATGAGCAGTTCTTC.